This T cell receptor beta chain was sequenced in a study of a mutant IDH1 vaccine in newly diagnosed glioma (dated by TCRdb to the early 2020s). The study in broad terms: Vaccination was initiated 4-6 weeks after radiotherapy alone, or concurrently with temozolomide cycles in the chemotherapy-containing groups. Of the 25 to 40 treated patients, approximately 62% were male and approximately 38% were female, and the mean age was 40.4 years. Prior to enrollment, patients had been given standard therapy consisting of radiotherapy alone, temozolomide alone, or radiochemotherapy with temozolomide, with the combination given to most patients. Visit V12 was the week-35 safety follow-up and visit V13 was the week-47 end of study. Peripheral blood samples were drawn at six visits, namely V03 (baseline), V05, V07, V10, V12 and V13. Longitudinal TCRB deep sequencing was performed for 25 to 30 treated patients wherever samples were available for exploratory analyses.

About this clone itself: Its specific antigen is unknown. Base qualities are missing; no much larger clone stands one base away.

Overall results and qualifications from the work: Changes in the top peripheral T cell clonotypes picked up by TCRB sequencing did not appear to be linked to pseudoprogression. Availability determined which PBMC samples were chosen for TCRB deep sequencing. The authors noted that analyses of patient blood samples could not be reproduced because of sample limitations. Immune responses induced by the vaccine were seen in roughly 95% of patients across multiple MHC alleles.

Library construction relied on the immunoSEQ multiplex PCR assay. Following the manufacturer's protocol, the hsTCRB Kit was used to amplify rearranged TCR beta chain sequences. TCRB libraries were sequenced on an Illumina MiSeq. From the authors' description of their analysis: The kit vendor's proprietary platform handled demultiplexing, trimming and gene mapping. TCRdb holds this immuneACCESS table with in-frame rearrangements only. Some clones are missing; in checked studies, unresolved V genes explain under half, and the rest has no known cause. V and J calls plus clone size are reproduced from that table; the DNA served to infer D and trimming. The sample profile shows tens of thousands of clones; about 92% of them were found once. The ten largest clones capture 2% to 2.5% of the sample. The junction carries 12 bases between V and J, which are trimmed by 2 bases and 4 bases respectively. For CDR1 and CDR2, the germline V gene lists MNHEY and SVGAGI. The CDR3 holds 14 amino acids from the cysteine to the phenylalanine. The retained sequence is limited to the CDR3, 42 bases, with the frame set at the first base.

The time point tag for this specimen amounts to: week 35, safety follow-up. Each vaccine dose was 300 ug of a 20-mer mutant IDH1 peptide in Montanide, given subcutaneously with topical imiquimod. Eight vaccinations were administered to patients in weeks 1, 3, 5, 7, 11, 15, 19 and 23, corresponding to visits V03 through V10. Newly diagnosed WHO grade 3 or 4 IDH1-mutant astrocytomas showing loss of nuclear ATRX were present in the donors. The samples were drawn from NOA16, a multicentre, single-arm, open-label phase I trial in Germany that tested a mutant IDH1 peptide vaccine in humans for the first time. The DNeasy Blood and Tissue Kit was used to extract genomic DNA from EDTA blood for TCRB sequencing.

This chain joins TRBV6-5 to TRBJ2-7, with no reliable assignment of the D segment. The TCR originated in a man aged 50 to 59 with glioma. The input for sequencing was PBMCs, taken from a glioma patient whose treatment included an IDH1 peptide vaccine. The CDR3 region: CASSYRLTAYEQYF. The base sequence is TGTGCCAGCAGTTACCGTCTTACAGCATACGAGCAGTACTTC.